What follows describes a single T cell receptor beta chain. Its antigen target is currently unknown. Per-nucleotide qualities are absent, and no much larger clonotype sits a single base away. These data belong to a study of T cells in Graves' hyperthyroidism and ophthalmopathy (dated by TCRdb to about 2019). Background on the whole study: Peripheral blood samples were taken at the time of initial diagnosis, prior to any treatment. To identify TCR V-J signatures that set the groups apart, the researchers used a discovery cohort of 100 patients, made up of roughly 45 with Graves' ophthalmopathy and 57 with stable Graves' hyperthyroidism. Prospective prediction of ophthalmopathy was tested in an independent validation cohort of about 19 hyperthyroidism patients and 17 patients who later progressed to ophthalmopathy. For training and testing, the roughly 97 patients in the discovery cohort were randomly divided in a 7:3 ratio. In over five Graves' hyperthyroidism patients, the study also compared T-cell repertoires from thyroid tissue with T-cell repertoires from blood. After blood sampling, hyperthyroidism patients were treated with methimazole at a starting dose of 30 mg daily, and ophthalmopathy patients were treated with high-dose intravenous methylprednisolone. The paper reports TCR Vbeta CDR3 sequencing of more than 120 peripheral blood samples: under 45 ophthalmopathy, roughly 80 hyperthyroidism and 17 progressor patients.

The germline V gene (reference sequence) provides CDR1 DFQATT and CDR2 SNEGSKA. The germline ends are 16 bases apart after V is trimmed by 1 base and J by 0 bases. The CDR3, cysteine through phenylalanine, is 17 amino acids long. Only the CDR3 DNA is retained, 51 bases long and in frame from the first base. What the authors observed across the whole study: No statistical method was used to set the sample size in advance, and investigators knew the group allocation. A 13 V-J signature model separated ophthalmopathy from stable hyperthyroidism, with 87.88% sensitivity and about 81% specificity in cross-validation and 80%/75% in testing. Most expanded thyroid clonotypes (frequency above 0.001) were also detected in blood, suggesting blood repertoires may reflect thyroid immune responses. In validation, progression to ophthalmopathy was predicted by the model with 55% to 71% sensitivity and nearly 75% specificity, a median of approximately 6.5 months before onset.

Graves' hyperthyroidism was defined as stable when no progression to ophthalmopathy occurred over 18 months of follow-up. Hyperthyroidism patients were aged 18 to 65 years and newly diagnosed, with disease duration of less than 2 months. Any patient with an uncontrolled infection, another autoimmune disease, pregnancy or lactation was excluded. Diagnoses were based on clinical symptoms, serum thyroxine and TRAb, thyroid ultrasound and orbital computed tomography. PBMCs were isolated from more than 8 ml of fresh peripheral blood by Ficoll-Paque density gradient centrifugation. Total RNA was extracted with Trizol reagent, and quality was checked on an Agilent 2100 Bioanalyzer. TCR beta CDR3 regions were amplified from RNA transcripts. The first round of RT-PCR for the TCR CDR3 was performed with the HTBI primer set and the Qiagen OneStep RT-PCR kit. Libraries were constructed in a second round of multiplex PCR, after which size selection and purification were carried out. Libraries were sequenced paired-end with 100 bp reads on an Illumina HiSeq2000. The original pipeline was this. SOAPnuke was used to process the raw data, throwing out any read that contained adapters or uncalled bases, had a mean Phred below 15, or lacked an exact constant-primer or identifier match. High-quality paired reads were merged using COPE v1.2.5, and each unique nucleotide sequence was defined as a clonotype. Clonotypes were aligned to IMGT TRBV, TRBD and TRBJ reference segments using MiTCR v1.1. The analysis was restricted to V-J combinations with a frequency above 0.0001, which together covered roughly 99% of the repertoires. A TCS score was defined as the ratio of F50 (clonal expansion) to E x V (chaos), with BLOSUM62-based TCRdist applied between CDR3 peptides within each V-J. Welch's t-statistics and random forest reduced 514 V-J features to 13, which were used in a naive Bayes classifier (R e1071). TCRdb cleaned the public reads at Q25 with fastp, built clones with MiXCR and kept in-frame beta chains. CDR3 protein sequences are deduplicated, and each keeps its most common genes and DNA. Here the V and J calls rest on TCRdb's processing, not on the authors' analysis. The sample contains roughly 96,000 distinct CDR3 sequences, around 52% of them found a single time. Together, the top ten hold about 25% of the sample.

The clonotype originates from a woman aged 40-49 years with Graves' hyperthyroidism. The specimen was blood. Here the chain combines TRBV20-1 and TRBJ2-1; the D region possibly corresponds to TRBD2 (6 bases align). The DNA is TGCAGTGCTAGAGGCCCAGGCACCGGGAGCTCCTACAATGAGCAGTTCTTC. This codes for CSARGPGTGSSYNEQFF.